These T cell receptor beta chains were read from a single sample in a study of cytomegalovirus exposure and HLA in healthy donors. The protocol was immunoSEQ multiplex PCR, while the TCRdb copy is restricted to in-frame clones and leaves out a portion. The repertoire holds about 98,000 clones, with more than 85% as singletons. Sequenced material: PBMCs. Receptors originate from a man between 18 and 29 years old in good health and CMV-seropositive. Each CDR3 is given with its conserved first and last residue. Each record gives: D gene, clone size, V gene, J gene, CDR3 DNA, CDR3 protein. The D gene is left open where the match is weak. The size entry is marked missing in some rows and otherwise reads once, few, many or a size class.

D gene: NA; clone size: NA; V gene: TRBV5-1; J gene: TRBJ1-1; CDR3 DNA: TGCGCCAGCAGCTTGGAGTGGAGAATGAACACTGAAGCTTTCTTT; CDR3 protein: CASSLEWRMNTEAFF
D gene: NA; clone size: once; V gene: TRBV4-1; J gene: TRBJ1-1; CDR3 DNA: TGCGCCAGCAGCCAAGACGGCCAGGGGAACACTGAAGCTTTCTTT; CDR3 protein: CASSQDGQGNTEAFF
D gene: TRBD1; clone size: NA; V gene: TRBV7-9; J gene: TRBJ2-5; CDR3 DNA: TGTGCCAGCAGCTTCGGGGGACAGGGCTGGGCGAAGACCCAGTACTTC; CDR3 protein: CASSFGGQGWAKTQYF
D gene: NA; clone size: NA; V gene: TRBV15; J gene: TRBJ1-5; CDR3 DNA: TGTGCCACCAGTATCAATCGTCAGGGTGGCAATCAGCCCCAGCATTTT; CDR3 protein: CATSINRQGGNQPQHF
D gene: NA; clone size: NA; V gene: TRBV28; J gene: TRBJ1-2; CDR3 DNA: TGTGCCAGCAGTTTGACGGACAGACACGGCGGCTACACCTTC; CDR3 protein: CASSLTDRHGGYTF
D gene: TRBD1; clone size: once; V gene: TRBV7-2; J gene: TRBJ1-2; CDR3 DNA: TGTGCCAGCAGCCGTTACAGGGGGGATGGCTACACCTTC; CDR3 protein: CASSRYRGDGYTF
D gene: NA; clone size: NA; V gene: TRBV13; J gene: TRBJ2-5; CDR3 DNA: TGTGCCAGCAGCTTAAATTCCTGGGCAGGGGTTTCGGAGACCCAGTACTTC; CDR3 protein: CASSLNSWAGVSETQYF
D gene: TRBD2; clone size: once; V gene: TRBV19; J gene: TRBJ2-5; CDR3 DNA: TGTGCCAGTAGAGAGGGACTAGCGGGGGGGCAAGAGACCCAGTACTTC; CDR3 protein: CASREGLAGGQETQYF
D gene: NA; clone size: NA; V gene: TRBV5-1; J gene: TRBJ1-1; CDR3 DNA: TGCGCCAGCAGCTTGCCCGGACAGAACACTGAAGCTTTCTTT; CDR3 protein: CASSLPGQNTEAFF
D gene: TRBD2; clone size: NA; V gene: TRBV5-1; J gene: TRBJ2-3; CDR3 DNA: TGCGCCAGCACCATCGGGGGGAGGGTAACAGATACGCAGTATTTT; CDR3 protein: CASTIGGRVTDTQYF
D gene: NA; clone size: NA; V gene: TRBV21-1; J gene: TRBJ1-4; CDR3 DNA: TGTGCCAGCAGCATAAGGGGGCACTATGGTGAAAAACTGTTTTTT; CDR3 protein: CASSIRGHYGEKLFF
D gene: TRBD1; clone size: NA; V gene: TRBV27; J gene: TRBJ2-1; CDR3 DNA: TGTGCCAGCAGTTTGGAAGGGGGCTTTCAACAGTTCTTC; CDR3 protein: CASSLEGGFQQFF
D gene: NA; clone size: few; V gene: TRBV4-1; J gene: TRBJ1-5; CDR3 DNA: TGCGCCAGCAGCCACCTACAGGGCGGTCAGCCCCAGCATTTT; CDR3 protein: CASSHLQGGQPQHF
D gene: NA; clone size: NA; V gene: TRBV7-2; J gene: TRBJ1-5; CDR3 DNA: TGTGCCAGCAGCTTAGCGGGGCAGAGCAATCAGCCCCAGCATTTT; CDR3 protein: CASSLAGQSNQPQHF
D gene: NA; clone size: NA; V gene: TRBV9; J gene: TRBJ1-3; CDR3 DNA: TGTGCCAGCAGCGTTGAAGCGGCTGGAAACACCATATATTTT; CDR3 protein: CASSVEAAGNTIYF
D gene: TRBD1; clone size: once; V gene: TRBV12-5; J gene: TRBJ1-6; CDR3 DNA: TGTGCTAGTGGTCTTGCGACAGGGGTGCCTTCACCCCTCCACTTT; CDR3 protein: CASGLATGVPSPLHF
D gene: TRBD1; clone size: few; V gene: TRBV29-1; J gene: TRBJ2-7; CDR3 DNA: TGCAGCGTTGAAGTGGGAGATTGGGGACAGGGCTACGAGCAGTACTTC; CDR3 protein: CSVEVGDWGQGYEQYF
D gene: NA; clone size: NA; V gene: TRBV2; J gene: TRBJ2-6; CDR3 DNA: TGTGCCAGCTTTCGGAGCTCTGGGGCCAACGTCCTGACTTTC; CDR3 protein: CASFRSSGANVLTF
D gene: NA; clone size: NA; V gene: TRBV19; J gene: TRBJ1-3; CDR3 DNA: TGTGCCAGTAGTATAACTACTCCAGGGGCTGGAAACACCATATATTTT; CDR3 protein: CASSITTPGAGNTIYF
D gene: NA; clone size: NA; V gene: TRBV5-1; J gene: TRBJ2-5; CDR3 DNA: TGCGCCAACAGCGCCCAGAAAGAGACCCAGTACTTC; CDR3 protein: CANSAQKETQYF
D gene: NA; clone size: NA; V gene: TRBV15; J gene: TRBJ2-3; CDR3 DNA: TGTGCCACCAGCAGAGGCACCCTAGAAGCAGATACGCAGTATTTT; CDR3 protein: CATSRGTLEADTQYF
D gene: TRBD1; clone size: NA; V gene: TRBV6-5; J gene: TRBJ1-3; CDR3 DNA: TGTGCCAGCACTCACAGGGGAACAGGGGGAAACACCATATATTTT; CDR3 protein: CASTHRGTGGNTIYF
D gene: TRBD2; clone size: NA; V gene: TRBV4-1; J gene: TRBJ2-5; CDR3 DNA: TGCGCCAGCAGCCAATGGGGGGGGGTACAAGAGACCCAGTACTTC; CDR3 protein: CASSQWGGVQETQYF
D gene: TRBD1; clone size: NA; V gene: TRBV7-2; J gene: TRBJ1-2; CDR3 DNA: TGTGCCAGCAGCCCTCAACAGGGGTGGTATGGCTACACCTTC; CDR3 protein: CASSPQQGWYGYTF
D gene: NA; clone size: many; V gene: TRBV7-9; J gene: TRBJ2-2; CDR3 DNA: TGTGCCAGCGAACTAGCATTAGGGACCGGGGAGCTGTTTTTT; CDR3 protein: CASELALGTGELFF